This T cell receptor (beta chain) was sequenced in a study of patients and donors after allogeneic stem cell transplantation. TCRdb fed the RT-PCR reads into MiXCR, producing one record per CDR3 protein. The sample includes 150,000 to 250,000 distinct CDR3 sequences, 41% of them seen just once. The V and J ends lost 3 bases and 8 bases, in that order; junction bases with no gene match: 1. CDR1 is DFQATT, CDR2 SNEGSKA, per germline (reference sequence). This CDR3 region has 11 residues. Sequenced material: blood, either unsorted or a sorted T cell fraction (not recorded which). The sequence derives from a human donor who was either an allogeneic HSCT recipient or a stem cell or donor lymphocyte infusion donor (not recorded which). It is not recorded whose cells these are; they may come from a transplant donor. The chain has TRBV20-1 and TRBJ2-1, with 7 bases identical to TRBD1. DNA for the CDR3: TGCAGTGCTAGTCAGGGGGATGAGCAGTTCTTC. It specifies CSASQGDEQFF.